These 4 T cell receptor beta chains share one sample of origin, sequenced in a study of CD8 T cells in Susac syndrome. The authors reverse transcribed roughly 0.5 to 1 ug RNA with random hexamers. One entry per CDR3 protein, called by TCRdb with MiXCR from the immunoSEQ multiplex PCR reads. This sample has over 130,000 distinct CDR3 sequences, with 90% to 95% found just once. The sequenced sample consisted of CD4+ T cells from PBMCs. The receptors here all came from a human donor with multiple sclerosis.

The chain combines TRBV9 with TRBJ2-1; TRBD2 matches at 9 bases. After removal of 0 bases from V and 2 bases from J, the junction contained 3 bases not matched to a gene. The length of the CDR3 is 16 residues. Germline loops: CDR1 SGDLS, CDR2 YYNGEE. CDR3 in DNA: TGTGCCAGCAGCGTAGAGGCTAGCGGGACCTACAATGAGCAGTTCTTC. It codes for CASSVEASGTYNEQFF.

This chain connects TRBV4-1 to TRBJ2-5; 7 nucleotides match TRBD2. The V and J ends lost 1 base and 4 bases, in that order; junction bases with no gene match: 0. Germline-derived CDR1 and CDR2 are MGHRA and YSYEKL. The CDR3 has 13 residues. CDR3 residues: CASSQGLAETQYF. CDR3 nucleotides: TGCGCCAGCAGCCAAGGACTAGCAGAGACCCAGTACTTC.

V and J are TRBV27 and TRBJ1-1, with no clear D. The V and J ends lost 3 bases and 0 bases respectively, with 5 bases between them. Germline values: CDR1 MNHEY, CDR2 SMNVEV (reference sequence). CDR3 length: 13 residues. Written as DNA, the CDR3 is TGTGCCAGCAGTTTCCGGATGAACACTGAAGCTTTCTTT. This gives the protein CASSFRMNTEAFF.

V usage is TRBV28 and J usage is TRBJ2-3, with D maybe TRBD2 (6 bases). The CDR3 consists of 21 residues. Germline CDR1 MDHEN, CDR2 SYDVKM. V lost 6 bases to trimming and J lost 6 bases, with 37 bases between them. CDR3 sequence (DNA): TGTGCCAGCAGGTCACAGATACGAGGCTATAGAGGCCGGAGGGCAAGCGATACGCAGTATTTT. Its translation is CASRSQIRGYRGRRASDTQYF.